These 26 T cell receptor beta chains were all obtained from the same sample, sequenced in a study of blood T cell repertoires in COVID-19. Repertoires were generated with immunoSEQ multiplex PCR, while TCRdb's copy carries only in-frame clones and drops some. The repertoire holds about 75,000 clones, with less than 85% as singletons. Sample: peripheral blood. The receptor set was obtained from a human donor with acute or convalescent COVID-19. The donor label of this sample is uncertain.

The CDR3 loop reads CATSRGGTGANQPQHF. CDR3 DNA: TGTGCCACCAGCAGAGGAGGGACAGGGGCAAATCAGCCCCAGCATTTT. V is TRBV15 and J is TRBJ1-5, with 10 bases aligning to TRBD1. The V segment lost 1 base and the J segment 4 bases; nucleotides outside the gene matches: 4. Per germline, CDR1 LNHNV and CDR2 YYDKDF (reference sequence). CDR3 length: 16 amino acids.

This chain uses TRBV25-1 with TRBJ1-2, with TRBD1 as a possible D gene (5 bases). The CDR3 is 11 amino acids. Trimming took off 3 bases at V and 6 bases at J, with 5 bases between the two ends. Germline CDR1 is MGHDK and CDR2 is SYGVNS. CDR3 in DNA: TGTGCCAGCAGTGAGGGGCATGGCTACACCTTC. Protein product: CASSEGHGYTF.

This clone has more than one count but fewer than ten. V is TRBV28 and J is TRBJ1-2; D is perhaps TRBD1 (5 bases). CDR1 is MDHEN, CDR2 SYDVKM, per germline. V dropped 7 bases and J dropped 4 bases, with 10 bases sitting between them. CDR3 length: 12 residues. DNA for the CDR3: TGTGCCAGCACACGACAGAGCTATGGCTACACCTTC. It yields the protein CASTRQSYGYTF.

The genes are TRBV7-2 and TRBJ2-5; TRBD2 might be the D (6 bases). The CDR3 spans 15 residues. The ends were cut back, 5 bases at V and 3 bases at J, with 16 bases in the middle. The germline V gene has CDR1 SGHTA and CDR2 FQGNSA. The CDR3 coding sequence is TGTGCCAGCAGCCAGGCGGGGCTAGGAAAAGAGACCCAGTACTTC. Protein product: CASSQAGLGKETQYF. The complete variable domain, with remaining parts taken from reference TRBV7-2 and TRBJ2-5, reads GAGVSQSPSNKVTEKGKDVELRCDPISGHTALYWYRQSLGQGLEFLIYFQGNSAPDKSGLPSDRFSAERTGGSVSTLTIQRTQQEDSAVYLCASSQAGLGKETQYFGPGTRLLVL.

This clone has only a few counts. This sequence joins TRBV9 and TRBJ2-3; 10 positions match TRBD2. CDR3 length: 15 amino acids. J gave up 3 bases and V 6 bases, and 7 bases lay outside the gene matches. CDR1 is SGDLS and CDR2 is YYNGEE in the germline V gene. DNA for the CDR3: TGTGCCAGCACCCTCGGAGCGGGAGGGACAGATACGCAGTATTTT. Its translation: CASTLGAGGTDTQYF.

The chain carries TRBV6-2 or TRBV6-3 and TRBJ2-1, with D maybe TRBD2 (6 bases). This CDR3 has 11 residues. Germline-derived CDR1 and CDR2 are MNHEY and SVGEGT. The V end lost 0 bases, the J end lost 16 bases, and 10 bases lay between the germline ends. As DNA, the CDR3 is TGTGCCAGCAGTTACTCGCGGGATGTTTTCTTC. It codes for CASSYSRDVFF.

The V and J genes are TRBV7-7 and TRBJ2-7; 7 bases match TRBD2. From germline, CDR1 is SSHAT and CDR2 FNYEAQ (reference sequence). The CDR3 has 15 amino acids. Unmatched junction bases numbered 10, after V lost 5 bases and J lost 3 bases. This CDR3 is CASSPGLGGSYEQYF. CDR3 DNA: TGTGCCAGCAGCCCAGGCCTGGGAGGGAGCTACGAGCAGTACTTC.

V gene TRBV30 combines with J gene TRBJ2-1; 11 nucleotides align to TRBD1. Looked up from germline, CDR1 is GTSNPN and CDR2 is SVGIG (reference sequence). J lost 3 bases, V lost 4 bases, and 5 bases had no gene match. The CDR3 contains 15 residues. This CDR3 is CAWTPDRGRYNEQFF. The CDR3 DNA reads as TGTGCCTGGACTCCGGACAGGGGGCGCTACAATGAGCAGTTCTTC.

The V and J genes are TRBV9 and TRBJ2-3; tentatively, D is TRBD2 (6 bases). The CDR3 runs 16 residues. Germline loops: CDR1 SGDLS, CDR2 YYNGEE. V lost 0 bases, J lost 1 base, and 12 bases lay in between. The CDR3, as DNA: TGTGCCAGCAGCGTAGTTGGGGACTCGGGCACAGATACGCAGTATTTT. As protein: CASSVVGDSGTDTQYF.

This clone was counted between two and nine times. The chain has TRBV18 and TRBJ2-5; D is perhaps TRBD2 (6 bases). Germline CDR1 and CDR2: KGHSH and LQKENI. Trimming shortened V by 4 bases and J by 4 bases, and 10 bases separated the two germline ends. This CDR3 region has 13 residues. CDR3 sequence (DNA): TGTGCCAGCTCACGGGGACTTGCAGAGACCCAGTACTTC. This gives the protein CASSRGLAETQYF.

The chain combines TRBV5-6 with TRBJ1-1; D gene ambiguous. This CDR3 has 14 residues. The germline CDR1 and CDR2 sequences are SGHDT and YYEEEE. V dropped 6 bases and J dropped 4 bases, with 16 bases sitting between them. DNA of the CDR3: TGTGCCAGCACCCGAGTAACCTCACTCACTGAAGCTTTCTTT. Translating gives CASTRVTSLTEAFF.

In DNA form, the CDR3 reads TGTGCCAGCAGCTTAGTTCACCAAGCGGGAACCCCCGATGAGCAGTTCTTC. This encodes CASSLVHQAGTPDEQFF. The chain employs TRBV11-3 and TRBJ2-1; 7 bases fit TRBD2. CDR3 length: 17 amino acids. The germline gives CDR1 SGHNT, CDR2 YENEEA. The ends lost 1 base at V and 8 bases at J; junction bases unmatched: 14.

This clone has a handful of counts. This rearrangement joins TRBV30 to TRBJ2-5; D unresolved. The CDR3 length is 11 residues. The V end lost 0 bases, the J end lost 5 bases, and 4 bases lay between the germline ends. CDR1 and CDR2 (germline): GTSNPN, SVGIG (reference sequence). The CDR3 protein is CAWSVEETQYF. The CDR3 region has the DNA TGTGCCTGGAGTGTAGAGGAGACCCAGTACTTC. The entire variable domain, with the rest obtained from reference TRBV30 and TRBJ2-5, is as follows: SQTIHQWPATLVQPVGSPLSLECTVEGTSNPNLYWYRQAAGRGLQLLFYSVGIGQISSEVPQNLSASRPQDRQFILSSKKLLLSDSGFYLCAWSVEETQYFGPGTRLLVL.

The chain links TRBV29-1 to TRBJ2-2; 10 positions match TRBD1. Germline CDR1 is SQVTM and CDR2 is ANQGSEA. This CDR3 contains 13 residues. Losses at the gene ends were 4 bases for V and 5 bases for J; bases not matched to a gene: 1. CDR3 coding DNA: TGCAGCGTTGTGGGACAGGGGACCGGGGAGCTGTTTTTT. Protein product: CSVVGQGTGELFF.

A few counts support this clone. The sample has other DNA sequences that encode this CDR3 too. The chain joins TRBV2 to TRBJ2-1; TRBD2 might be the D (5 bases). The CDR3 is 11 residues long. Trimming took 7 bases from V and 7 from J, leaving 8 bases between them. Per germline, CDR1 SNHLY and CDR2 FYNNEI. This chain's CDR3 is CASTRRNEQFF. The DNA of the CDR3 is TGTGCCAGCACCCGGAGGAATGAGCAGTTCTTC.

The chain combines TRBV27 with TRBJ2-3; 11 bases line up with TRBD2. Germline CDR1 and CDR2: MNHEY and SMNVEV (reference sequence). This CDR3 is built from 17 residues. The V segment lost 6 bases and the J segment 1 base; nucleotides outside the gene matches: 9. The CDR3 DNA reads TGTGCCAGCAGCTCCGGGACTAGCGGTCTTGGCACAGATACGCAGTATTTT. Its translation: CASSSGTSGLGTDTQYF.

This sequence joins TRBV3-1 (or the pseudogene TRBV3-2) and TRBJ2-5, with TRBD2 identical over 10 bases. The CDR3 has 15 amino acids. From germline, CDR1 is LGHDT and CDR2 YNNKEL (reference sequence). J gave up 4 bases and V 3 bases, and 5 bases lay outside the gene matches. CDR3 bases: TGTGCCAGCAGCCACGGGACTAGCGAGAGAGAGACCCAGTACTTC. As protein: CASSHGTSERETQYF.

This chain joins TRBV3-1 (or the pseudogene TRBV3-2) and TRBJ2-2, with D perhaps TRBD1 (6 bases). The CDR3 covers 14 residues. Germline CDR1 and CDR2: LGHDT and YNNKEL (reference sequence). V was clipped by 3 bases and J by 5 bases, with 10 bases between them. DNA of the CDR3: TGTGCCAGCAGCCAGTCAGGGGTGACCGGGGAGCTGTTTTTT. It is translated as CASSQSGVTGELFF.

The chain combines TRBV10-3 with TRBJ1-5; 7 bases match TRBD1. Germline CDR1 is ENHRY and CDR2 is SYGVKD. The junction had 4 bases not matched to a gene; V was cut back by 4 bases and J by 4 bases. This CDR3 region has 14 residues. The CDR3 loop is CAISGAGGNQPQHF. DNA of the CDR3: TGTGCCATCAGTGGAGCAGGGGGTAATCAGCCCCAGCATTTT.

The chain couples TRBV4-2 to TRBJ2-1; 7 positions agree with TRBD1. The ends lost 1 base at V and 5 bases at J; junction bases unmatched: 2. Germline-derived CDR1 and CDR2 are LGHNA and YNFKEQ. CDR3 length equals 14 residues. CDR3 region: CASSQGQGDNEQFF. DNA of the CDR3: TGTGCCAGCAGCCAAGGACAGGGAGACAATGAGCAGTTCTTC.

The chain carries TRBV5-1 and TRBJ2-2; 11 bases fit TRBD1. From germline, CDR1 is SGHRS and CDR2 YFSETQ. Trimming removed 4 bases from V and 4 bases from J; junction bases left unmatched: 6. This CDR3 has 16 amino acids. The CDR3 sequence: CASSPGGQGGTGELFF. Here the CDR3 DNA reads TGCGCCAGCAGCCCTGGGGGACAGGGGGGCACCGGGGAGCTGTTTTTT.

V usage is TRBV10-3 and J usage is TRBJ1-5; TRBD1 aligns across 8 bases. The germline CDR1 and CDR2 sequences are ENHRY and SYGVKD. This CDR3 comprises 15 residues. V was clipped by 3 bases and J by 4 bases; unmatched bases: 5. Here the CDR3 reads CAISDQGASNQPQHF. As DNA, the CDR3 is TGTGCCATCAGTGATCAGGGGGCGAGTAATCAGCCCCAGCATTTT.

The chain combines TRBV3-1 (or the pseudogene TRBV3-2) with TRBJ2-7; 8 bases map to TRBD1. Germline V gene sequence: CDR1 LGHDT, CDR2 YNNKEL (reference sequence). CDR3 length: 13 amino acids. The V segment lost 3 bases and the J segment 7 bases; nucleotides outside the gene matches: 5. For the CDR3, the DNA is TGTGCCAGCAGCCATCAGGGGGCGGGGGAGCAGTACGTC. As protein: CASSHQGAGEQYV.

V usage is TRBV7-9 and J usage is TRBJ1-2, with D perhaps TRBD1 (6 bases). Germline CDR1 SEHNR, CDR2 FQNEAQ (reference sequence). The V end lost 3 bases, the J end lost 2 bases, and 10 bases lay between the germline ends. This CDR3 has 14 amino acids. The CDR3, as DNA: TGTGCCAGCAGCTTCGCGGACAGAAACTATGGCTACACCTTC. Translation gives CASSFADRNYGYTF.

The rearrangement joins TRBV30 to TRBJ1-2; TRBD1 is a possible D gene (5 bases). V lost 7 bases and J 8 bases, leaving 20 bases between the germline ends. The CDR3 covers 13 residues. Germline CDR1 and CDR2: GTSNPN and SVGIG (reference sequence). The DNA for the CDR3 is TGTGCCTCAGTGAACCTCAGGGAATGGGGCTACACCTTC. Its protein product is CASVNLREWGYTF.

The genes are TRBV6-6 and TRBJ2-3; 9 bases map to TRBD2. The CDR3 runs 14 residues. Germline assignment: CDR1 MNHNY and CDR2 SVGAGI (reference sequence). V was pared by 10 bases and J by 3 bases, with 8 bases of the junction left unmatched. The CDR3 region is CATRQAGGTDTQYF. CDR3 sequence (DNA): TGTGCCACCAGGCAAGCGGGGGGTACAGATACGCAGTATTTT.